A selection of T cell receptor beta chains follows, all from one sample in a study of radiotherapy plus CTLA-4 blockade in lung cancer. Only in-frame clones appear in the TCRdb table, and some are missing; sequencing was by immunoSEQ multiplex PCR. The sample holds around 40,000 clones, approximately 89% seen once. Sequenced material: peripheral blood, taken from a patient treated with radiotherapy plus ipilimumab. These receptor sequences come from a human donor with non-small cell lung cancer who had stable disease on radiotherapy plus ipilimumab. Each CDR3 is given with its conserved first and last residue. D genes are given only for firm matches. Rows give clone size only sometimes, using once, few, many, or a class for an expanded clone.

d_call: TRBD1
j_call: TRBJ1-1
clone_size: few
v_call: TRBV19
cdr3_aa: CASSDRGPNTEAFF
cdr3_nt: TGTGCCAGTAGTGACAGGGGGCCAAACACTGAAGCTTTCTTT

d_call: TRBD2
j_call: TRBJ2-1
clone_size: NA
v_call: TRBV29-1
cdr3_aa: CSVDGTSGVYNEQFF
cdr3_nt: TGCAGCGTTGACGGGACTAGCGGGGTTTACAATGAGCAGTTCTTC

d_call: NA
j_call: TRBJ2-2
clone_size: NA
v_call: TRBV5-4
cdr3_aa: CASSPSRVTGELFF
cdr3_nt: TGTGCCAGCAGCCCATCCAGGGTCACCGGGGAGCTGTTTTTT

d_call: TRBD2
j_call: TRBJ2-1
clone_size: NA
v_call: TRBV10-3
cdr3_aa: CAISDTSGSWNEQFF
cdr3_nt: TGTGCCATCAGTGATACTAGCGGGAGTTGGAATGAGCAGTTCTTC

d_call: TRBD2
j_call: TRBJ2-7
clone_size: NA
v_call: TRBV28
cdr3_aa: CASSQVAGGYEQYF
cdr3_nt: TGTGCCAGCAGTCAAGTAGCGGGGGGTTACGAGCAGTACTTC

d_call: TRBD1
j_call: TRBJ2-7
clone_size: NA
v_call: TRBV19
cdr3_aa: CATHPGTASTSHEQYF
cdr3_nt: TGTGCCACCCATCCCGGGACAGCTAGTACCAGCCACGAGCAGTACTTC

d_call: TRBD1
j_call: TRBJ2-1
clone_size: NA
v_call: TRBV7-2
cdr3_aa: CASSLAAGTGSYNEQFF
cdr3_nt: TGTGCCAGCAGCTTAGCGGCCGGGACAGGGTCGTACAATGAGCAGTTCTTC

d_call: NA
j_call: TRBJ2-5
clone_size: NA
v_call: TRBV15
cdr3_aa: CATSRDLTGSETQYF
cdr3_nt: TGTGCCACCAGCAGAGATCTTACAGGGTCGGAGACCCAGTACTTC

d_call: NA
j_call: TRBJ1-4
clone_size: medium-sized
v_call: TRBV4-1
cdr3_aa: CASSPGPRDYRVGGEKLFF
cdr3_nt: TGCGCCAGCAGCCCTGGTCCGCGGGACTACAGGGTTGGAGGTGAAAAACTGTTTTTT

d_call: TRBD1
j_call: TRBJ1-2
clone_size: NA
v_call: TRBV19
cdr3_aa: CASREDRDGYTF
cdr3_nt: TGTGCCAGTAGGGAGGACAGGGACGGCTACACCTTC

d_call: TRBD1
j_call: TRBJ2-6
clone_size: NA
v_call: TRBV11-2
cdr3_aa: CASSLVRGGANVLTF
cdr3_nt: TGTGCCAGCAGCTTAGTCAGGGGGGGGGCCAACGTCCTGACTTTC

d_call: TRBD2
j_call: TRBJ2-1
clone_size: NA
v_call: TRBV4-1
cdr3_aa: CASSSGLADMYNEQFF
cdr3_nt: TGCGCCAGCAGCTCTGGACTAGCGGATATGTACAATGAGCAGTTCTTC

d_call: NA
j_call: TRBJ2-1
clone_size: NA
v_call: TRBV6-5
cdr3_aa: CASSLPGSSYNEQFF
cdr3_nt: TGTGCCAGCAGTCTACCGGGGAGCTCCTACAATGAGCAGTTCTTC

d_call: NA
j_call: TRBJ1-1
clone_size: NA
v_call: TRBV10-3
cdr3_aa: CAIRGGDNTEAFF
cdr3_nt: TGTGCCATCCGAGGGGGGGATAACACTGAAGCTTTCTTT

d_call: NA
j_call: TRBJ2-5
clone_size: NA
v_call: TRBV6-6
cdr3_aa: CASSPTRQEETQYF
cdr3_nt: TGTGCCAGCAGCCCTACCCGACAGGAAGAGACCCAGTACTTC

d_call: TRBD2
j_call: TRBJ2-2
clone_size: NA
v_call: TRBV10-3
cdr3_aa: CAIRGTSGGTGELFF
cdr3_nt: TGTGCCATCAGGGGGACTAGCGGGGGCACCGGGGAGCTGTTTTTT

d_call: NA
j_call: TRBJ1-2
clone_size: NA
v_call: TRBV6-1
cdr3_aa: CASSEAGGGFYGYTF
cdr3_nt: TGTGCCAGCAGTGAAGCTGGTGGGGGGTTCTATGGCTACACCTTC

d_call: NA
j_call: TRBJ2-7
clone_size: NA
v_call: TRBV6-5
cdr3_aa: CASSVLVTDAYEQYF
cdr3_nt: TGTGCCAGCAGCGTCCTTGTGACTGACGCCTACGAGCAGTACTTC

d_call: NA
j_call: TRBJ2-2
clone_size: NA
v_call: TRBV10-3
cdr3_aa: CAISESRQGRGGELFF
cdr3_nt: TGTGCCATCAGTGAGTCGAGGCAGGGGAGAGGCGGGGAGCTGTTTTTT

d_call: NA
j_call: TRBJ2-1
clone_size: NA
v_call: TRBV5-1
cdr3_aa: CASSLGEAYNEQFF
cdr3_nt: TGCGCCAGCAGCTTGGGAGAAGCCTACAATGAGCAGTTCTTC

d_call: NA
j_call: TRBJ1-5
clone_size: NA
v_call: TRBV28
cdr3_aa: CASTLRQEGNQPQHF
cdr3_nt: TGTGCCAGCACCCTACGCCAGGAAGGCAATCAGCCCCAGCATTTT

d_call: NA
j_call: TRBJ1-5
clone_size: NA
v_call: TRBV7-3
cdr3_aa: CASSLFHGQPQHF
cdr3_nt: TGTGCCAGCAGCTTATTTCACGGTCAGCCCCAGCATTTT

d_call: TRBD1
j_call: TRBJ2-1
clone_size: NA
v_call: TRBV7-9
cdr3_aa: CASSSWDRGRINNEQFF
cdr3_nt: TGTGCCAGCAGCTCATGGGACAGGGGGCGTATAAACAATGAGCAGTTCTTC

d_call: NA
j_call: TRBJ2-1
clone_size: NA
v_call: TRBV5-1
cdr3_aa: CASSLLADGNYNEQFF
cdr3_nt: TGCGCCAGCAGCTTATTAGCGGATGGGAACTACAATGAGCAGTTCTTC

d_call: TRBD2
j_call: TRBJ2-5
clone_size: NA
v_call: TRBV5-1
cdr3_aa: CASSLGGTSGETQYF
cdr3_nt: TGCGCCAGCAGCTTGGGCGGGACTAGTGGGGAGACCCAGTACTTC

d_call: TRBD2
j_call: TRBJ2-1
clone_size: NA
v_call: TRBV7-8
cdr3_aa: CASSFGTSGRNEQFF
cdr3_nt: TGTGCCAGCAGTTTCGGGACTAGCGGGAGGAATGAGCAGTTCTTC

d_call: NA
j_call: TRBJ2-5
clone_size: NA
v_call: TRBV28
cdr3_aa: CASSLYFWPQYF
cdr3_nt: TGTGCCAGCAGTTTATATTTTTGGCCCCAGTACTTC

d_call: TRBD1
j_call: TRBJ2-5
clone_size: NA
v_call: TRBV5-1
cdr3_aa: CASSTGTGKVETQYF
cdr3_nt: TGCGCCAGCAGCACCGGGACAGGGAAGGTGGAGACCCAGTACTTC

d_call: NA
j_call: TRBJ1-1
clone_size: NA
v_call: TRBV5-1
cdr3_aa: CASSAGADTEAFF
cdr3_nt: TGCGCCAGCAGTGCGGGGGCGGACACTGAAGCTTTCTTT

d_call: TRBD2
j_call: TRBJ2-1
clone_size: NA
v_call: TRBV11-3
cdr3_aa: CASSLTAGVGEQFF
cdr3_nt: TGTGCCAGCAGCTTAACAGCGGGAGTGGGTGAGCAGTTCTTC

d_call: TRBD1
j_call: TRBJ2-1
clone_size: NA
v_call: TRBV27
cdr3_aa: CASRMDREWDNEQFF
cdr3_nt: TGTGCCAGCAGAATGGACAGGGAATGGGACAATGAGCAGTTCTTC

d_call: NA
j_call: TRBJ2-7
clone_size: NA
v_call: TRBV28
cdr3_aa: CASIKTPTGSEQYF
cdr3_nt: TGTGCCAGCATCAAAACCCCCACCGGGTCGGAGCAGTACTTC

d_call: TRBD1
j_call: TRBJ2-7
clone_size: NA
v_call: TRBV6-5
cdr3_aa: CASSYRQGRFYEQYF
cdr3_nt: TGTGCCAGCAGTTACCGACAGGGAAGATTCTACGAGCAGTACTTC

d_call: NA
j_call: TRBJ1-2
clone_size: few
v_call: TRBV19
cdr3_aa: CASSGEARTDFNYGYTF
cdr3_nt: TGTGCCAGTAGTGGGGAAGCTAGGACTGACTTTAACTATGGCTACACCTTC

d_call: TRBD2
j_call: TRBJ2-3
clone_size: NA
v_call: TRBV18
cdr3_aa: CATETSGRTDTQYF
cdr3_nt: TGTGCCACCGAGACTAGCGGGAGAACAGATACGCAGTATTTT

d_call: NA
j_call: TRBJ2-1
clone_size: NA
v_call: TRBV5-8
cdr3_aa: CASSFTRRNEQFF
cdr3_nt: TGTGCCAGCAGCTTTACTAGAAGGAATGAGCAGTTCTTC

d_call: TRBD2
j_call: TRBJ2-7
clone_size: NA
v_call: TRBV5-8
cdr3_aa: CASSLVLTSGSWREQYF
cdr3_nt: TGTGCCAGCAGCTTAGTGCTAACTAGCGGGTCTTGGAGAGAGCAGTACTTC

d_call: NA
j_call: TRBJ2-1
clone_size: NA
v_call: TRBV30
cdr3_aa: CAWSRGNEQFF
cdr3_nt: TGTGCCTGGAGTCGCGGTAATGAGCAGTTCTTC

d_call: NA
j_call: TRBJ2-2
clone_size: few
v_call: TRBV9
cdr3_aa: CASSLDRTDGELFF
cdr3_nt: TGTGCCAGCAGCTTAGATAGGACAGACGGGGAGCTGTTTTTT

d_call: TRBD1
j_call: TRBJ1-5
clone_size: NA
v_call: TRBV23-1
cdr3_aa: CASSQTPGQVYSNQPQHF
cdr3_nt: TGCGCCAGCAGTCAAACTCCCGGACAGGTTTATAGCAATCAGCCCCAGCATTTT

d_call: TRBD1
j_call: TRBJ1-2
clone_size: NA
v_call: TRBV7-9
cdr3_aa: CASSLVQPGGKHGYTF
cdr3_nt: TGTGCCAGCAGCTTAGTTCAGCCAGGGGGCAAGCATGGCTACACCTTC

d_call: TRBD2
j_call: TRBJ2-7
clone_size: NA
v_call: TRBV18
cdr3_aa: CASSPEAGGRDEQYF
cdr3_nt: TGTGCCAGCTCACCCGAAGCGGGAGGTCGCGACGAGCAGTACTTC

d_call: TRBD2
j_call: TRBJ2-3
clone_size: NA
v_call: TRBV5-6
cdr3_aa: CASSFQGGADTQYF
cdr3_nt: TGTGCCAGCAGCTTTCAGGGAGGGGCAGATACGCAGTATTTT

d_call: TRBD2
j_call: TRBJ2-3
clone_size: NA
v_call: TRBV7-3
cdr3_aa: CASSLTFGLAGGHTQYF
cdr3_nt: TGTGCCAGCAGCTTAACGTTTGGACTAGCGGGAGGGCATACGCAGTATTTT

d_call: TRBD2
j_call: TRBJ2-7
clone_size: NA
v_call: TRBV10-3
cdr3_aa: CAIRRLAGIHEQYF
cdr3_nt: TGTGCCATCAGAAGACTAGCGGGAATCCACGAGCAGTACTTC

d_call: TRBD1
j_call: TRBJ2-5
clone_size: NA
v_call: TRBV25-1
cdr3_aa: CASSERTGPGETQYF
cdr3_nt: TGTGCCAGCAGTGAGCGGACAGGGCCGGGGGAGACCCAGTACTTC

d_call: TRBD2
j_call: TRBJ2-5
clone_size: NA
v_call: TRBV5-4
cdr3_aa: CASSLEQTSGRARETQYF
cdr3_nt: TGTGCCAGCAGCTTGGAACAAACTAGCGGGAGGGCCCGGGAGACCCAGTACTTC